This T cell receptor (beta chain) was captured by sequencing in a study of T-cell reconstitution after alpha-beta-depleted transplantation in children. This clonotype showed up many times. Germline CDR1 reads MGHRA; CDR2 reads YSYEKL. V was trimmed by 0 bases and J by 9 bases, leaving 6 bases between them. The CDR3 has 13 residues. Unique molecular identifiers were incorporated during preparation of the TCRbeta library. TCRdb re-called the PCR reads with MiXCR, one entry per CDR3 protein. The sample includes a few hundred thousand distinct CDR3 sequences, over 9% of them seen just once. The gene calls are TRBV4-1 and TRBJ1-6; D is undetermined. The starting material was PBMCs from the stem cell graft donor, obtained from the stem cell graft. The TCR comes from a human donor who donated a stem cell graft to a child with acute lymphoblastic leukemia. In DNA, the CDR3 is TGCGCCAGCAGCCAAGAATGGGGTTCACCCCTCCACTTT. This translates into CASSQEWGSPLHF.